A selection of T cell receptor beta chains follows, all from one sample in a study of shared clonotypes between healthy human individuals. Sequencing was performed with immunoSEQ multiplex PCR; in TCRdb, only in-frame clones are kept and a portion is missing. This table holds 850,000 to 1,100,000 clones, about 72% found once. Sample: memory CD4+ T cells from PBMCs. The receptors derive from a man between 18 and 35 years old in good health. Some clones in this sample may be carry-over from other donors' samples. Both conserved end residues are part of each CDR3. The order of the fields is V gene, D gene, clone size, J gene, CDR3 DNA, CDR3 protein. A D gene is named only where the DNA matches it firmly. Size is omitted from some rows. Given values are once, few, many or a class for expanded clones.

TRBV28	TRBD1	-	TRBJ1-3	TGTGCCAGCAGCTTATCGGGGACAGAAAGAAACACCATATATTTT	CASSLSGTERNTIYF
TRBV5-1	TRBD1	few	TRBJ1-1	TGCGCCAGCAGCCCAAGGACAGGGACTGAAGCTTTCTTT	CASSPRTGTEAFF
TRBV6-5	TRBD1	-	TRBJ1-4	TGTGCCAGCAGTGGGACAGCGCGCAATGAAAAACTGTTTTTT	CASSGTARNEKLFF
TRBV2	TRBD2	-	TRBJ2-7	TGTGCCAGCAGTCAGGCTAGCGGGAGAGGGGTCTACGAGCAGTACTTC	CASSQASGRGVYEQYF
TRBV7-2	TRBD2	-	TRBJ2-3	TGTGCCAGCAGCGACCTGGGACTAGCGGGAGGTACGCAGTATTTT	CASSDLGLAGGTQYF
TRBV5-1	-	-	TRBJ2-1	TGCGCCAGCAGTTCCATTGGGGCGGATGAGCAGTTCTTC	CASSSIGADEQFF
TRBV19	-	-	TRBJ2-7	TGTGCCAGTAGTATAGGTACGCGCGAGCAGTACTTC	CASSIGTREQYF
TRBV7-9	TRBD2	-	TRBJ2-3	TGTGCCAGCAGCCAACCCCGCCCCGGGACTACCACAGATACGCAGTATTTT	CASSQPRPGTTTDTQYF
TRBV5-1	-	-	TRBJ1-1	TGCGCCAGCAGCCCCACCTCGACGGACCCTGAAGCTTTCTTT	CASSPTSTDPEAFF
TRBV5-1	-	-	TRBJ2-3	TGCGCCAGCAGCTTGTATGGACAGTACACAGATACGCAGTATTTT	CASSLYGQYTDTQYF
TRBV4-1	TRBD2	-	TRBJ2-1	TGCGCCAGCAGCCCCCTGACTCTAGCGGGAGGTAATGAGCAGTTCTTC	CASSPLTLAGGNEQFF
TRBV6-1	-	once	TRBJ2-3	TGTGCCAGCAGGGACAATACGCAGTATTTT	CASRDNTQYF
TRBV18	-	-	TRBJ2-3	TGTGCCAGCTCACCAGGGGACAGCACAGATACGCAGTATTTT	CASSPGDSTDTQYF
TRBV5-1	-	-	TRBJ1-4	TGCGCCAGCAGATACGACAGAAACGGCGGAGGGGATAACGAAAAACTGTTTTTT	CASRYDRNGGGDNEKLFF
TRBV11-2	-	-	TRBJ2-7	TGTGCCAGCAGCTTGGGAGGGGGCGAGCAGTACTTC	CASSLGGGEQYF
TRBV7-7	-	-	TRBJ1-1	TGTGCCAGCAGCTTAGCGGGAAGGAGCAGGGACACTGAAGCTTTCTTT	CASSLAGRSRDTEAFF
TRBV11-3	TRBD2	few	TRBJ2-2	TGTGCCAGCAGTCCCGTAGCGGGAGTTACCGGGGAGCTGTTTTTT	CASSPVAGVTGELFF
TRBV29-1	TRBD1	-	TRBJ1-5	TGCAGCGTCGCAGACAGGGGGCTAGATCAGCCCCAGCATTTT	CSVADRGLDQPQHF
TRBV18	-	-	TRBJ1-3	TGTGCCAGCTCACCCCCTGGTTTGGACACCATATATTTT	CASSPPGLDTIYF
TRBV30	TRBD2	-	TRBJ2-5	TGTGCCTGGGCTGAGGGACTAGCGGGACTCGAGACCCAGTACTTC	CAWAEGLAGLETQYF
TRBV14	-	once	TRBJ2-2	TGTGCCAGCAGCCAATATATTGACACCGGGGAGCTGTTTTTT	CASSQYIDTGELFF
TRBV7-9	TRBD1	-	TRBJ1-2	TGTGCCGGCTCGTTGGACAGGGAGGTATTGAGATATGGCTACACCTTC	CAGSLDREVLRYGYTF
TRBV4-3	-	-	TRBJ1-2	TGCGCCAGCAGCCGCTCCGAGTGGGCCCCGCAGGATGGCTACACCTTC	CASSRSEWAPQDGYTF
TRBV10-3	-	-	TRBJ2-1	TGTGCCATCAGTGACTCCGGACACATCTCCTACAATGAGCAGTTCTTC	CAISDSGHISYNEQFF
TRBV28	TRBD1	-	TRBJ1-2	TGTGCCAGCAGTCTACTCCGGACAGGGGAAGACTATGGCTACACCTTC	CASSLLRTGEDYGYTF
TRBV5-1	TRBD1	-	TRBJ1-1	TGCGCCAGCAGCTTAGCAGGGGGGTTTGAAGCTTTCTTT	CASSLAGGFEAFF
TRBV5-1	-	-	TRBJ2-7	TGCGCCAGCAGCTTGGGAGGGAGTATCAACGAGCAGTACTTC	CASSLGGSINEQYF
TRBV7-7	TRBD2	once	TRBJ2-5	TGTGCCAGCAGCAAAGGACTAGTTCAAGAGACCCAGTACTTC	CASSKGLVQETQYF
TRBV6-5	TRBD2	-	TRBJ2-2	TGTGCCAGCAGTTCCACGGGACTAGCGGGAACCGGGGAGCTGTTTTTT	CASSSTGLAGTGELFF
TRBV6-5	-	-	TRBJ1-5	TGTGCCAGCAGTCCGTGGTCTAATCAGCCCCAGCATTTT	CASSPWSNQPQHF
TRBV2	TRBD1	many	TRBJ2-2	TGTGCCAGCATGAGGGACAGCTCAAACACCGGGGAGCTGTTTTTT	CASMRDSSNTGELFF
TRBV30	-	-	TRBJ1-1	TGTGCCTGGAGTGTACTGGGTTCCACTGAAGCTTTCTTT	CAWSVLGSTEAFF
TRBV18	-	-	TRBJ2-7	TGTGCCAGCTCACCTTCCTCCTACGAGCAGTACTTC	CASSPSSYEQYF
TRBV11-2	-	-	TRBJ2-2	TGTGCCAGCAGCTACGACGACAGGCCTAGGAGAACCGGGGAGCTGTTTTTT	CASSYDDRPRRTGELFF
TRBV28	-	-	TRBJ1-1	TGTGCCAGCAGTTCGCCTGACAGGAACACTGAAGCTTTCTTT	CASSSPDRNTEAFF
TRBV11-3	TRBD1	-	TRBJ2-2	TGTGCCAGCAGCAGGGACAGGAACACCGGGGAGCTGTTTTTT	CASSRDRNTGELFF
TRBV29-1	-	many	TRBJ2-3	TGCAGCTCCAACACAGATACGCAGTATTTT	CSSNTDTQYF
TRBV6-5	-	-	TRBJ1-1	TGTGCCAGCAGCCCCCGGTGGGAATACACTGAAGCTTTCTTT	CASSPRWEYTEAFF